The clone carrying this TCR beta chain was counted at least ten times. Its antigen remains unknown. This CDR3 contains 15 residues. Germline CDR1 is DFQATT and CDR2 is SNEGSKA (reference sequence). Trimming stripped 7 bases from V and 0 bases from J, with 13 bases between. These data belong to a study of CD8 T cells in ankylosing spondylitis. Scientists made TCR beta libraries using quantitative 5'-RACE with molecular barcodes. TCRdb reprocessed the 5' RACE reads via MiXCR and lists one record per CDR3 protein. The data show approximately 290,000 distinct CDR3 sequences, 20% seen once. Findings and limits, study-wide: A TCR beta motif of 7 to 9 highly homologous variants seemed to mark ankylosing spondylitis blood. Before this, some motif variants had been reported in reactive arthritis synovial fluid and blood.

Specimen: blood, either unsorted or a sorted T cell fraction (not recorded which). The genes are TRBV20-1 and TRBJ2-6; D remains ambiguous. The TCR was taken from a female donor with ankylosing spondylitis or in good health (not recorded which). DNA for the CDR3: TGCAGTGTGGAGCGTAGGTACTCTGGGGCCAACGTCCTGACTTTC. This codes for CSVERRYSGANVLTF.